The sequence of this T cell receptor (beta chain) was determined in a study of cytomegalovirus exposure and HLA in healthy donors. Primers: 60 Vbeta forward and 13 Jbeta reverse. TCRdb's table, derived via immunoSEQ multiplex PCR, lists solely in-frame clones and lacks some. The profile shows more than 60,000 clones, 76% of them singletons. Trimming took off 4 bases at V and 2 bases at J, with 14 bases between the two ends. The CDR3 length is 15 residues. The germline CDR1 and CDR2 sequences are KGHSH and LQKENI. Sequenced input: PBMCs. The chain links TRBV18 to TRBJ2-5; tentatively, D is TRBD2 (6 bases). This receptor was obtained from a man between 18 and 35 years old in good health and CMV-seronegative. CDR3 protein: CASSRVPGTQETQYF. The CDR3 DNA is TGTGCCAGCTCACGTGTCCCTGGGACTCAAGAGACCCAGTACTTC.